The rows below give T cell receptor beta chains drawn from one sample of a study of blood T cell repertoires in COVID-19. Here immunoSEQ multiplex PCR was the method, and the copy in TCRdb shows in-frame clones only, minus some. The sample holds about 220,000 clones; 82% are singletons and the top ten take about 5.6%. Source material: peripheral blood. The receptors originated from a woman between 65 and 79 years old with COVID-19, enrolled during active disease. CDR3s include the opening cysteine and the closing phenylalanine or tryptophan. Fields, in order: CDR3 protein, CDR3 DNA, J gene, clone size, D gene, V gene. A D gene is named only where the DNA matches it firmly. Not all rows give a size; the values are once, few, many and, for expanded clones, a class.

CDR3aa: CASSEFSEQFF
CDR3nt: TGTGCCAGCAGTGAATTTAGTGAGCAGTTCTTC
j_gene: TRBJ2-1
abundance: -
d_gene: -
v_gene: TRBV25-1

CDR3aa: CASSPRDRGGTGANVLTF
CDR3nt: TGTGCCAGCAGCCCCAGGGACAGGGGGGGCACTGGGGCCAACGTCCTGACTTTC
j_gene: TRBJ2-6
abundance: -
d_gene: TRBD1
v_gene: TRBV7-8

CDR3aa: CASSLEVKAGVDNNEQFF
CDR3nt: TGTGCCAGCAGTTTAGAAGTTAAGGCGGGAGTTGACAACAATGAGCAGTTCTTC
j_gene: TRBJ2-1
abundance: -
d_gene: TRBD2
v_gene: TRBV28

CDR3aa: CASSYVGAGQPQHF
CDR3nt: TGTGCCAGCAGTTATGTGGGGGCAGGGCAGCCCCAGCATTTT
j_gene: TRBJ1-5
abundance: -
d_gene: -
v_gene: TRBV6-2/TRBV6-3

CDR3aa: CASSYFRESTEAFF
CDR3nt: TGTGCCAGCAGTTACTTCCGGGAATCCACTGAAGCTTTCTTT
j_gene: TRBJ1-1
abundance: -
d_gene: -
v_gene: TRBV6-6

CDR3aa: CASTLNGGQKKLFF
CDR3nt: TGTGCCAGCACCCTAAACGGGGGACAGAAAAAACTGTTTTTT
j_gene: TRBJ1-4
abundance: -
d_gene: TRBD1
v_gene: TRBV11-2

CDR3aa: CASSEQTNTEAFF
CDR3nt: TGTGCCAGCAGTGAGCAGACAAACACTGAAGCTTTCTTT
j_gene: TRBJ1-1
abundance: -
d_gene: -
v_gene: TRBV6-1

CDR3aa: CASTYLWNQPQHF
CDR3nt: TGTGCCAGCACCTACCTTTGGAATCAGCCCCAGCATTTT
j_gene: TRBJ1-5
abundance: few
d_gene: -
v_gene: TRBV6-5

CDR3aa: CASSQDRWAGGGKDTEAFF
CDR3nt: TGCGCCAGCAGCCAAGATCGGTGGGCAGGGGGTGGTAAGGACACTGAAGCTTTCTTT
j_gene: TRBJ1-1
abundance: -
d_gene: TRBD1
v_gene: TRBV4-1

CDR3aa: CASSPQPGRSNTEAFF
CDR3nt: TGTGCCAGCTCACCACAGCCGGGGAGGTCGAACACTGAAGCTTTCTTT
j_gene: TRBJ1-1
abundance: few
d_gene: -
v_gene: TRBV18

CDR3aa: CASSRDYAAGANVLTF
CDR3nt: TGCGCCAGCAGTCGCGACTATGCGGCTGGGGCCAACGTCCTGACTTTC
j_gene: TRBJ2-6
abundance: -
d_gene: -
v_gene: TRBV5-1

CDR3aa: CASSGGQGAYEQYF
CDR3nt: TGTGCCAGCAGTGGAGGACAGGGGGCCTACGAGCAGTACTTC
j_gene: TRBJ2-7
abundance: -
d_gene: TRBD1
v_gene: TRBV2

CDR3aa: CASEERARSYEQYF
CDR3nt: TGCGCCAGTGAGGAGCGGGCCAGGTCCTACGAGCAGTACTTC
j_gene: TRBJ2-7
abundance: -
d_gene: -
v_gene: TRBV10-1

CDR3aa: CASSGYRGRLDETQYF
CDR3nt: TGTGCCAGCAGCGGATACAGGGGGCGCTTGGACGAGACCCAGTACTTC
j_gene: TRBJ2-5
abundance: -
d_gene: TRBD1
v_gene: TRBV9

CDR3aa: CASSVQTGVNEKLFF
CDR3nt: TGTGCCAGCAGCGTCCAGACAGGGGTAAACGAAAAACTGTTTTTT
j_gene: TRBJ1-4
abundance: few
d_gene: TRBD1
v_gene: TRBV9

CDR3aa: CASSQEPRVEGNTIYF
CDR3nt: TGTGCCAGCAGCCAAGAACCCAGGGTGGAAGGAAACACCATATATTTT
j_gene: TRBJ1-3
abundance: once
d_gene: -
v_gene: TRBV3-1/TRBV3-2

CDR3aa: CAISDQGTGGFRDTQYF
CDR3nt: TGTGCCATCAGTGACCAGGGGACAGGGGGTTTTCGAGATACGCAGTATTTT
j_gene: TRBJ2-3
abundance: -
d_gene: TRBD1
v_gene: TRBV10-3

CDR3aa: CASRTTGGPNEKLFF
CDR3nt: TGTGCCAGCAGGACAACAGGGGGACCTAATGAAAAACTGTTTTTT
j_gene: TRBJ1-4
abundance: -
d_gene: TRBD1
v_gene: TRBV2

CDR3aa: CASENGDSKFF
CDR3nt: TGTGCCAGCGAGAATGGGGACAGTAAGTTCTTC
j_gene: TRBJ2-1
abundance: -
d_gene: TRBD1
v_gene: TRBV7-9

CDR3aa: CAWILADTQYF
CDR3nt: TGTGCCTGGATACTGGCAGATACGCAGTATTTT
j_gene: TRBJ2-3
abundance: -
d_gene: -
v_gene: TRBV30

CDR3aa: CASSQDSASGYEQYF
CDR3nt: TGCGCCAGCAGCCAAGATAGCGCCTCGGGCTACGAGCAGTACTTC
j_gene: TRBJ2-7
abundance: -
d_gene: -
v_gene: TRBV4-3

CDR3aa: CASSLGGQGRGGEQFF
CDR3nt: TGTGCCAGCAGCTTAGGCGGACAGGGCCGGGGTGGTGAGCAGTTCTTC
j_gene: TRBJ2-1
abundance: few
d_gene: TRBD1
v_gene: TRBV11-3

CDR3aa: CSSAAGGGETQYF
CDR3nt: TGCAGCTCCGCGGCGGGAGGCGGGGAGACCCAGTACTTC
j_gene: TRBJ2-5
abundance: -
d_gene: TRBD2
v_gene: TRBV29-1

CDR3aa: CASSPRGGFGYTF
CDR3nt: TGCGCCAGCAGCCCCCGGGGAGGGTTTGGCTACACCTTC
j_gene: TRBJ1-2
abundance: -
d_gene: -
v_gene: TRBV4-3

CDR3aa: CASSYSDRVRNQPQHF
CDR3nt: TGTGCCAGCAGTTACTCGGACAGGGTGAGGAATCAGCCCCAGCATTTT
j_gene: TRBJ1-5
abundance: -
d_gene: TRBD1
v_gene: TRBV6-2/TRBV6-3

CDR3aa: CASSLDRVYEQYF
CDR3nt: TGTGCCAGCAGCTTAGACCGCGTGTACGAGCAGTACTTC
j_gene: TRBJ2-7
abundance: few
d_gene: -
v_gene: TRBV7-9